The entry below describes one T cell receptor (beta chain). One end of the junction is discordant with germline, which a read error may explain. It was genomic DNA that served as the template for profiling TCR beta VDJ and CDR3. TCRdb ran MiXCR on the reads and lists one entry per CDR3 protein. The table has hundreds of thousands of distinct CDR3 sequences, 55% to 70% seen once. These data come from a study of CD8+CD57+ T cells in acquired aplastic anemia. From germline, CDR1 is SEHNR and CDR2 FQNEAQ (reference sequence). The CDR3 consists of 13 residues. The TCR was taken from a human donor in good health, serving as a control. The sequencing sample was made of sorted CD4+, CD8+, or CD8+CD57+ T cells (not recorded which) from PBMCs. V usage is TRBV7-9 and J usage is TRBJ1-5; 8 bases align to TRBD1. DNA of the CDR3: TGTGCCAGCACCGGACAGGGATACCAGCCCGAGCATTTC. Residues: CASTGQGYQPEHF.